The 27 T cell receptor beta chains below were found in one sample sequenced in a study of T cells after posttransplantation cyclophosphamide. The table came from immunoSEQ multiplex PCR; TCRdb's copy has only in-frame clones and leaves some out. The sample carries 5,000 or so clones, approximately 70% recorded once. Control samples came 1 year after myeloablative marrow transplants with methotrexate plus calcineurin inhibitor. Material: PBMCs, obtained around 320 days after allogeneic stem cell transplant with calcineurin inhibitor and methotrexate. The receptors stem from a female patient in her fifties or sixties who received an allogeneic stem cell transplant from an unrelated donor, was CMV-positive, and had acute and chronic GVHD. Part of the T cell pool may stem from the graft donor.

This clone showed up just a few times. CDR3 amino acids: CASSWMGLAGETQYF. As DNA, the CDR3 is TGTGCCAGCAGCTGGATGGGACTAGCGGGGGAGACCCAGTACTTC. The chain couples TRBV13 to TRBJ2-5, with TRBD2 matching 13 bases. Germline values: CDR1 PRHDT, CDR2 FYEKMQ (reference sequence). The V gene end was trimmed by 4 bases and the J gene end by 5 bases; junction bases not matched to a gene: 4. CDR3 size: 15 residues.

The gene calls are TRBV7-2 and TRBJ2-7, with 9 bases lining up with TRBD2. CDR1 SGHTA and CDR2 FQGNSA come from the germline V gene. V lost 6 bases, J lost 10 bases, and 10 bases stayed unmatched. The CDR3 spans 13 residues. CDR3 DNA sequence: TGTGCCAGCAGTCAAAACGCGGGAGGGCCTCAGTACTTC. This sequence encodes CASSQNAGGPQYF.

The V and J genes are TRBV2 and TRBJ2-7; tentatively, D is TRBD2 (6 bases). The CDR3 spans 15 residues. The V end was cut by 2 bases, the J end by 1 base, with 12 bases between. The germline V gene encodes CDR1 SNHLY and CDR2 FYNNEI. This CDR3 reads CASSEQRVMSYEQYF. The CDR3 nucleotides read TGTGCCAGCAGTGAACAGCGGGTCATGTCCTACGAGCAGTACTTC.

The J gene is TRBJ2-1, the V gene TRBV5-6; TRBD2 matches 12 bases. V was pared by 4 bases and J by 6 bases, with 17 bases of the junction left unmatched. Germline V gene lookup returns CDR1 SGHDT and CDR2 YYEEEE. This CDR3 is 19 amino acids long. The CDR3: CASSGKTTSGGVLVNEQFF. The CDR3 nucleotides are TGTGCCAGCAGCGGAAAAACGACTAGCGGGGGCGTTCTCGTCAATGAGCAGTTCTTC.

Only one count was recorded for this clone. The chain joins TRBV2 to TRBJ1-4, with D uncertain. Per germline, CDR1 SNHLY and CDR2 FYNNEI. Trimming took 1 base from V and 8 from J, leaving 8 bases between them. The CDR3 sequence is 13 residues long. The CDR3 DNA follows: TGTGCCAGCAGTGAAGTCCTCGGGGAAAAACTGTTTTTT. This sequence encodes CASSEVLGEKLFF.

The chain joins TRBV4-3 to TRBJ1-1; 8 bases match TRBD1. The CDR3 loop spans 15 amino acids. The trim removed 4 bases at V and 3 bases at J, leaving 7 bases unmatched. The germline V gene has CDR1 LGHNA and CDR2 YSLEER. The CDR3 protein is CASSPFGQGYTEAFF. The CDR3 bases are TGCGCCAGCAGCCCCTTCGGACAGGGCTACACTGAAGCTTTCTTT.

The rearrangement uses TRBV19 and TRBJ2-2, with a weak D call TRBD1 (6 bases). V lost 2 bases to trimming and J lost 3 bases, with 7 bases between them. This CDR3 comprises 14 residues. CDR1 and CDR2 (germline): LNHDA, SQIVND (reference sequence). This chain's CDR3 is CASSIQGYTGELFF. The DNA of the CDR3 is TGTGCCAGTAGTATACAGGGGTACACCGGGGAGCTGTTTTTT. The full variable domain, rest sourced from reference TRBV19 and TRBJ2-2, is DGGITQSPKYLFRKEGQNVTLSCEQNLNHDAMYWYRQDPGQGLRLIYYSQIVNDFQKGDIAEGYSVSREKKESFPLTVTSAQKNPTAFYLCASSIQGYTGELFFGEGSRLTVL.

The DNA for the CDR3 is TGTGCCAGCGGGACGAGGGGGGGCGATAATTCACCCCTCCACTTT. It is translated as CASGTRGGDNSPLHF. The chain links TRBV2 to TRBJ1-6, with a weak D call TRBD1 (6 bases). Germline assignment: CDR1 SNHLY and CDR2 FYNNEI. This CDR3 comprises 15 residues. V lost 8 bases to trimming and J lost 5 bases, with 16 bases between them. Combining the CDR3 with reference TRBV2 and TRBJ1-6 gives the whole variable domain EPEVTQTPSHQVTQMGQEVILRCVPISNHLYFYWYRQILGQKVEFLVSFYNNEISEKSEIFDDQFSVERPDGSNFTLKIRSTKLEDSAMYFCASGTRGGDNSPLHFGNGTRLTVT.

The chain combines TRBV6-5 with TRBJ2-7, with no clear D. The CDR3 covers 10 residues. V lost 10 bases and J 3 bases, leaving 7 bases between the germline ends. Germline V CDR1 and CDR2: MNHEY, SVGAGI. CDR3 DNA sequence: TGTGCCACCAAGCACTACGAGCAGTACTTC. Encoded protein: CATKHYEQYF.

The V and J genes are TRBV27 and TRBJ1-2; a weak D match, TRBD1 (6 bases). With 2 bases removed from V and 6 bases from J, the gap between germline ends came to 13 bases. CDR3 size: 14 residues. The germline V gene encodes CDR1 MNHEY and CDR2 SMNVEV (reference sequence). The CDR3 loop is CASSLGRGFHGYTF. The CDR3 nucleotides are TGTGCCAGCAGTTTAGGCAGGGGATTCCATGGCTACACCTTC.

This clone was counted a few times. The chain combines TRBV6-7 with TRBJ1-1, with TRBD1 matching over 7 bases. TRBV6-7 has ORF status, its function being uncertain. The CDR3 has 13 amino acids. V shed 6 bases, J shed 4 bases, and the junction held 5 bases outside the gene matches. In DNA form, the CDR3 reads TGTGCCAGCAGGTTACAGGGGTCCACTGAAGCTTTCTTT. Protein product: CASRLQGSTEAFF.

This clone was detected once. CDR3 protein: CASSLRGDYGYTF. The CDR3, as DNA: TGTGCCAGCAGCTTAAGGGGTGACTATGGCTACACCTTC. The genes are TRBV7-8 and TRBJ1-2; possibly TRBD1 for D (5 bases). The ends were cut back, 2 bases at V and 3 bases at J, with 7 bases in the middle. This CDR3 has 13 residues. Germline V gene data show CDR1 as SGHVS and CDR2 as FQNEAQ.

The gene calls are TRBV11-2 and TRBJ1-2, with D unresolved. CDR1 is SGHAT and CDR2 is FQNNGV in the germline V gene. The CDR3 consists of 17 residues. V lost 1 base and J lost 3, with 18 bases in between. DNA for the CDR3: TGTGCCAGCAGCTTAGTGTGGTCAGGCCAGGATCACTATGGCTACACCTTC. This gives the protein CASSLVWSGQDHYGYTF.

This clone was counted only a few times. V and J are TRBV9 and TRBJ1-1; D gene uncertain. The CDR3 sequence is 11 residues long. The V gene lost 4 bases and the J gene lost 5 bases, with 6 bases spanning the gap. The germline V gene encodes CDR1 SGDLS and CDR2 YYNGEE. CDR3 sequence reads: CASSYSTEAFF. The CDR3 DNA reads as TGTGCCAGCAGCTACAGTACTGAAGCTTTCTTT. Full variable domain (missing parts from reference TRBV9 and TRBJ1-1): DSGVTQTPKHLITATGQRVTLRCSPRSGDLSVYWYQQSLDQGLQFLIQYYNGEERAKGNILERFSAQQFPDLHSELNLSSLELGDSALYFCASSYSTEAFFGQGTRLTVV.

The chain couples TRBV27 to TRBJ1-2; D might be TRBD1 (5 bases). The CDR3 sequence is 15 residues long. The germline V gene encodes CDR1 MNHEY and CDR2 SMNVEV (reference sequence). The V end was cut by 5 bases, the J end by 3 bases, with 16 bases between. The CDR3 here is CASSGARGIYYGYTF. In DNA form, the CDR3 reads TGTGCCAGCAGTGGGGCTCGGGGGATATACTATGGCTACACCTTC.

V usage is TRBV9 and J usage is TRBJ1-3; D is uncertain. Trimming shortened V by 3 bases and J by 0 bases, and 4 bases separated the two germline ends. From germline, CDR1 is SGDLS and CDR2 YYNGEE. The CDR3 is made up of 13 amino acids. In nucleotides, the CDR3 is TGTGCCAGCAGCGACACCTCTGGAAACACCATATATTTT. Translating it yields CASSDTSGNTIYF.

The chain is built from TRBV28 and TRBJ1-4, with a weak D call TRBD1 (5 bases). CDR1 and CDR2 from the germline V gene are MDHEN and SYDVKM. The CDR3 extends over 14 amino acids. V lost 2 bases and J 7 bases, leaving 11 bases between the germline ends. CDR3 in amino acids: CASSLVQVREKLFF. CDR3 sequence (DNA): TGTGCCAGCAGTTTAGTACAGGTTCGTGAAAAACTGTTTTTT.

The rearrangement joins TRBV6-1 to TRBJ2-7, with D possibly being TRBD1 (5 bases). The CDR3 is 15 residues long. CDR1 and CDR2 from the germline V gene are MNHNS and SASEGT. With 6 bases removed from V and 2 bases from J, the gap between germline ends came to 17 bases. The CDR3 loop reads CASRTLPTATYEQYF. The CDR3 DNA sequence: TGTGCCAGCAGAACCCTACCGACAGCCACCTACGAGCAGTACTTC.

This clone was counted between two and nine times. The gene calls are TRBV5-1 and TRBJ1-1; D call uncertain. V dropped 7 bases and J dropped 5 bases, with 24 bases sitting between them. Germline V gene data show CDR1 as SGHRS and CDR2 as YFSETQ. The CDR3 loop spans 16 amino acids. Here the CDR3 DNA reads TGCGCCAGCCATTTCGGCGCCAGCCTGGGAGGGACTGAAGCTTTCTTT. Amino acid sequence: CASHFGASLGGTEAFF.

This sequence joins TRBV7-9 and TRBJ1-1; unclear D gene. There are 15 residues in the CDR3. Germline V CDR1 and CDR2: SEHNR, FQNEAQ (reference sequence). Trimming pared 2 bases from V and 9 bases from J, leaving 19 bases between. The CDR3, as DNA: TGTGCCAGCAGCTTATCTGTAGGAGGCGGTAGTAAAGCTTTCTTT. Its protein is CASSLSVGGGSKAFF.

J is TRBJ2-3 and V is TRBV4-1; 14 nucleotides line up with TRBD2. Per the germline V gene, CDR1 is MGHRA and CDR2 is YSYEKL. CDR3 length: 17 amino acids. V was clipped by 4 bases and J by 5 bases; unmatched bases: 8. Here the CDR3 reads CASSLGTSGSAKDTQYF. Written as DNA, the CDR3 is TGCGCCAGCAGCCTCGGGACTAGCGGGAGTGCTAAAGATACGCAGTATTTT.

The chain carries TRBV18 and TRBJ1-1; 9 positions match TRBD1. The V gene end was trimmed by 5 bases and the J gene end by 5 bases; junction bases not matched to a gene: 6. In germline, CDR1 is KGHSH, CDR2 LQKENI. CDR3 size: 14 residues. This chain's CDR3 is CASSSGTGNTEAFF. CDR3 nucleotide sequence: TGTGCCAGCTCATCCGGGACAGGGAATACTGAAGCTTTCTTT.

The genes are TRBV27 and TRBJ1-5; D not resolved. The CDR3 spans 15 residues. The V end lost 5 bases, the J end lost 4 bases, and 15 bases lay between the germline ends. Germline CDR1 MNHEY, CDR2 SMNVEV (reference sequence). The CDR3 reads CASSQLWPMNQPQHF. The CDR3 nucleotides are TGTGCCAGCAGTCAGTTGTGGCCGATGAATCAGCCCCAGCATTTT.

This clone was picked up one time. This CDR3 reads CASSSLAGGWETQYF. DNA for the CDR3: TGTGCCAGCAGCTCTCTGGCAGGGGGCTGGGAGACCCAGTACTTC. The rearrangement links TRBV7-3 to TRBJ2-5; TRBD1 aligns across 8 bases. V lost 4 bases and J lost 5; bases outside the gene matches: 9. This CDR3 contains 15 residues. CDR1 SGHTA and CDR2 FQGTGA come from the germline V gene.

CDR3 nucleotide sequence: TGTGCCAGCAGTCAGGAGGGGTTAAGCAATCAGCCCCAGCATTTT. The encoded protein is CASSQEGLSNQPQHF. This chain joins TRBV6-1 and TRBJ1-5; D possibly corresponds to TRBD1 (5 bases). CDR3 length: 15 amino acids. V was shortened by 5 bases and J by 1 base, with 12 bases between the two germline ends. The germline gives CDR1 MNHNS, CDR2 SASEGT.

The genes are TRBV5-1 and TRBJ1-5; the D is unclear. V dropped 5 bases and J dropped 4 bases, with 10 bases sitting between them. The CDR3 loop spans 13 amino acids. Germline-derived CDR1 and CDR2 are SGHRS and YFSETQ. This CDR3 is CASRLRENQPQHF. CDR3 sequence (DNA): TGCGCCAGCAGATTAAGGGAGAATCAGCCCCAGCATTTT.

The genes are TRBV5-1 and TRBJ2-3; 7 bases are shared with TRBD2. CDR1 is SGHRS, CDR2 YFSETQ, per germline. V was pared by 0 bases and J by 1 base, with 8 bases of the junction left unmatched. The length of the CDR3 is 17 residues. The CDR3 is CASSLGLLARGTDTQYF. For the CDR3, the DNA is TGCGCCAGCAGCTTGGGGCTACTAGCGCGAGGCACAGATACGCAGTATTTT.